What follows are 22 T cell receptor beta chains derived from one specimen sequenced in a study of blood T cell repertoires in COVID-19. The method was immunoSEQ multiplex PCR; TCRdb's version includes in-frame clones alone and lacks a portion of them. The repertoire holds tens of thousands of clones, with more than 80% as singletons. Sample: peripheral blood. The receptors come from a man between 45 and 60 years old with COVID-19, enrolled during active disease.

V and J are TRBV5-4 and TRBJ2-1; 10 bases fit TRBD1. The CDR3 is 15 residues long. Losses at the gene ends were 3 bases for V and 3 bases for J; bases not matched to a gene: 3. Germline V gene data show CDR1 as SGHNT and CDR2 as YYREEE (reference sequence). CDR3: CASSSGTGDYNEQFF. As DNA, the CDR3 is TGTGCCAGCAGCTCCGGGACAGGGGACTACAATGAGCAGTTCTTC.

The chain carries TRBV3-1 (or the pseudogene TRBV3-2) and TRBJ2-1; 8 nucleotides agree with TRBD2. Trimming took 3 bases from V and 1 from J; bases not matched to a gene: 5. There are 16 residues in the CDR3. Germline CDR1 LGHDT, CDR2 YNNKEL (reference sequence). Written as DNA, the CDR3 is TGTGCCAGCAGCCAGAAAATAGCGGGGTCCTACAATGAGCAGTTCTTC. Translated: CASSQKIAGSYNEQFF.

This chain joins TRBV9 and TRBJ2-1, with 11 bases identical to TRBD2. V shed 3 bases, J shed 5 bases, and the junction held 4 bases outside the gene matches. This CDR3 comprises 15 residues. Germline V gives CDR1 SGDLS, CDR2 YYNGEE. The DNA of the CDR3 is TGTGCCAGCAGCGGGGGACTAGCGGCTAACAATGAGCAGTTCTTC. It translates to CASSGGLAANNEQFF.

The rearrangement joins TRBV12-3 or TRBV12-4 to TRBJ1-1; no definite D call. The ends were cut back, 3 bases at V and 2 bases at J, with 7 bases in the middle. The CDR3 contains 13 residues. The CDR3 DNA follows: TGTGCCAGCAGTTTGATGACAAACACTGAAGCTTTCTTT. Translation gives CASSLMTNTEAFF.

The J gene is TRBJ1-2, the V gene TRBV6-5, with a tentative D call TRBD1 (5 bases). The CDR3 length is 14 residues. V lost 6 bases and J lost 3, with 14 bases in between. Germline V gene sequence: CDR1 MNHEY, CDR2 SVGAGI. This CDR3 reads CASSEGPGDYGYTF. CDR3 nucleotide sequence: TGTGCCAGCAGCGAGGGACCGGGAGACTATGGCTACACCTTC.

This sequence joins TRBV28 and TRBJ1-2, with a weak D call TRBD1 (6 bases). Germline values: CDR1 MDHEN, CDR2 SYDVKM. Trimming pared 2 bases from V and 2 bases from J, leaving 21 bases between. The CDR3 is made up of 18 amino acids. In DNA form, the CDR3 reads TGTGCCAGCAGTTTAGCAGGGGCTCAATCAAGATCAAACTATGGCTACACCTTC. This sequence encodes CASSLAGAQSRSNYGYTF.

The V and J genes are TRBV10-3 and TRBJ1-2; D remains ambiguous. Germline V gives CDR1 ENHRY, CDR2 SYGVKD. CDR3 length: 12 amino acids. V was cut by 2 bases and J by 2 bases, with 3 bases left in between. The CDR3 here is CAISEQNYGYTF. In DNA, the CDR3 is TGTGCCATCAGTGAGCAGAACTATGGCTACACCTTC.

This rearrangement joins TRBV6-5 to TRBJ2-1; D gene ambiguous. Between the trimmed V and J ends, which lost 4 bases and 6 bases, there was a span of 10 bases. This CDR3 spans 13 amino acids. Germline-derived CDR1 and CDR2 are MNHEY and SVGAGI. CDR3 coding DNA: TGTGCCAGCAGTTCAACTCTTCTCAATGAGCAGTTCTTC. Protein product: CASSSTLLNEQFF.

The chain uses TRBV24-1 and TRBJ2-1; tentative D call: TRBD1 (5 bases). The CDR3 extends over 16 amino acids. V lost 3 bases to trimming and J lost 0 bases, with 11 bases between them. CDR1 and CDR2 from the germline V gene are KGHDR and SFDVKD. The CDR3 bases are TGTGCCACCAGTGATCCCCAGACAGTCTCCTACAATGAGCAGTTCTTC. Translation: CATSDPQTVSYNEQFF.

The chain uses TRBV2 and TRBJ2-1, with 7 bases fitting TRBD2. From germline, CDR1 is SNHLY and CDR2 FYNNEI. J gave up 7 bases and V 3 bases, and 9 bases lay outside the gene matches. The CDR3 has 15 residues. Here the CDR3 DNA reads TGTGCCAGCAGTGACTGGGGGGGTGTTGGTAATGAGCAGTTCTTC. Its protein is CASSDWGGVGNEQFF.

CDR3 coding DNA: TGTGCCACCAGTGATTTAGCGACCAAGAACACCGGGGAGCTGTTTTTT. The encoded protein is CATSDLATKNTGELFF. The chain carries TRBV24-1 and TRBJ2-2, with unresolved D. The CDR3 loop spans 16 amino acids. V lost 1 base and J lost 1, with 9 bases in between. CDR1 is KGHDR and CDR2 is SFDVKD in the germline V gene.

The chain links TRBV7-3 to TRBJ2-3; 10 bases line up with TRBD2. The germline V gene has CDR1 SGHTA and CDR2 FQGTGA. This CDR3 has 19 residues. Trimming cost V 4 bases and J 2 bases; bases outside gene matches: 15. The CDR3 reads CASSSDRELAGAPTDTQYF. The CDR3 DNA is TGTGCCAGCAGCTCCGATCGGGAGCTAGCGGGGGCCCCCACAGATACGCAGTATTTT.

This sequence joins TRBV12-3 or TRBV12-4 and TRBJ1-2, with unresolved D. The CDR3 runs 13 residues. Trimming shortened V by 6 bases and J by 4 bases, and 12 bases separated the two germline ends. CDR3 protein: CASSPGRSYGYTF. In DNA, the CDR3 is TGTGCCAGCAGCCCCGGGAGAAGCTATGGCTACACCTTC.

The chain uses TRBV25-1 and TRBJ2-7, with 7 bases lining up with TRBD2. Trimming took 8 bases from V and 0 from J; bases not matched to a gene: 13. Germline V gives CDR1 MGHDK, CDR2 SYGVNS. The CDR3 is 16 residues long. The CDR3 DNA sequence: TGTGCCAGCGGGTCTTTCCGAGCGGGGAGCTCCTACGAGCAGTACTTC. It translates to CASGSFRAGSSYEQYF.

The chain recombines TRBV29-1 with TRBJ2-7; TRBD1 matches 9 bases. The junction had 3 bases not matched to a gene; V was cut back by 7 bases and J by 2 bases. From germline, CDR1 is SQVTM and CDR2 ANQGSEA. The CDR3 has 12 amino acids. As DNA, the CDR3 is TGCAGCGGGGGACAGGGAACCTACGAGCAGTACTTC. Translated: CSGGQGTYEQYF.

The chain links TRBV21-1 to TRBJ2-2; the D call in the table, TRBD1, was not verified against the DNA. TRBV21-1 is a pseudogene segment. The CDR3 sequence is 19 residues long. In DNA form, the CDR3 reads TGTGCCAGCAGCGCCAGGTCCGGTCTACGGCAGAACAACACCGGGGAGCTGTTTTTT. Its translation: CASSARSGLRQNNTGELFF.

The chain has TRBV13 and TRBJ2-2; D is ambiguous. The CDR3 sequence is 15 residues long. The V gene lost 5 bases and the J gene lost 4 bases, with 14 bases spanning the gap. The germline CDR1 and CDR2 sequences are PRHDT and FYEKMQ (reference sequence). The CDR3, as DNA: TGTGCCAGCAGCCTTCGGGTTATGGGCACCGGGGAGCTGTTTTTT. Its protein is CASSLRVMGTGELFF.

This sequence joins TRBV4-2 and TRBJ2-5; D remains ambiguous. The germline gives CDR1 LGHNA, CDR2 YNFKEQ. This CDR3 region has 15 residues. V was trimmed by 0 bases and J by 4 bases, leaving 12 bases between them. In nucleotides, the CDR3 is TGTGCCAGCAGCCAAGATCTAGAAGTTATAGAGACCCAGTACTTC. This encodes CASSQDLEVIETQYF.

The chain links TRBV29-1 to TRBJ2-3; 13 positions agree with TRBD2. V shed 0 bases, J shed 13 bases, and the junction held 7 bases outside the gene matches. CDR1 and CDR2 from the germline V gene are SQVTM and ANQGSEA. The CDR3 contains 14 residues. The CDR3 protein is CSVEDDTSGGEKYF. As DNA, the CDR3 is TGCAGCGTTGAAGATGACACTAGCGGGGGGGAGAAGTATTTT.

V gene TRBV6-5 combines with J gene TRBJ2-7, with TRBD1 matching 7 bases. V shed 4 bases, J shed 6 bases, and the junction held 9 bases outside the gene matches. Germline V CDR1 and CDR2: MNHEY, SVGAGI. The CDR3 consists of 14 residues. This chain's CDR3 is CASSSPDRVLEQYF. CDR3 DNA sequence: TGTGCCAGCAGTTCTCCTGACAGGGTCCTCGAGCAGTACTTC.

The chain links TRBV18 to TRBJ1-2; TRBD1 matches 9 bases. J lost 2 bases, V lost 3 bases, and 13 bases had no gene match. Germline V gene lookup returns CDR1 KGHSH and CDR2 LQKENI. This CDR3 has 18 amino acids. The CDR3 here is CASSPVTGTGFSNYGYTF. CDR3 nucleotide sequence: TGTGCCAGCTCACCTGTTACCGGGACAGGGTTCTCAAACTATGGCTACACCTTC.

The genes are TRBV19 and TRBJ2-1; no definite D call. The length of the CDR3 is 14 residues. Germline CDR1 is LNHDA and CDR2 is SQIVND (reference sequence). The V and J ends lost 1 base and 4 bases respectively, with 8 bases between them. CDR3 protein: CASSIVGGYNEQFF. Here the CDR3 DNA reads TGTGCCAGTAGTATAGTCGGCGGTTACAATGAGCAGTTCTTC.